Relative to its sample, the clone carrying this T cell receptor (beta chain) is large. What it recognizes is unknown. Antigen-reactive proliferating T cell lines came from CFSE-labeled cells given autologous monocytes and SARS-CoV-2 spike or nucleoprotein. The data were taken from a study of CD4 T cell repertoires in COVID-19. Assay: immunoSEQ multiplex PCR; the TCRdb copy retains only in-frame clones and omits some. In the table there are 600 to 800 clones, 7.3% of which are singletons. The specimen was circulating follicular helper CD4+ T cells, cultured in vitro, collected after recovery from COVID-19. The sequence came from a human donor who had COVID-19.

The CDR3 loop is CASSPGQGSVNEQFF. The CDR3 nucleotides read TGTGCCAGCTCACCGGGACAGGGTTCGGTCAATGAGCAGTTCTTC. The gene calls are TRBV18 and TRBJ2-1; 9 bases fit TRBD1. The V and J ends lost 3 bases and 6 bases, in that order; junction bases with no gene match: 6. The germline gives CDR1 KGHSH, CDR2 LQKENI. The CDR3 length is 15 residues.